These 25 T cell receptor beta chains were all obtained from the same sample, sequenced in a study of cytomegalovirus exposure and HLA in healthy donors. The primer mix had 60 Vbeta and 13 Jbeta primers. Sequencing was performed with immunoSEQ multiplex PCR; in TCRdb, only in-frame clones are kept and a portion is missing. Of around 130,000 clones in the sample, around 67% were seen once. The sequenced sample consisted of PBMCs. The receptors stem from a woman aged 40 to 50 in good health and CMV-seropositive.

The CDR3 region is CASSLGSGGYGYTF. The CDR3 DNA sequence: TGTGCCAGCAGCTTGGGGTCGGGGGGCTATGGCTACACCTTC. The rearrangement uses TRBV7-2 and TRBJ1-2, with D tentatively TRBD1 (5 bases). Germline CDR1 is SGHTA and CDR2 is FQGNSA. The ends were cut back, 3 bases at V and 4 bases at J, with 12 bases in the middle. This CDR3 has 14 residues.

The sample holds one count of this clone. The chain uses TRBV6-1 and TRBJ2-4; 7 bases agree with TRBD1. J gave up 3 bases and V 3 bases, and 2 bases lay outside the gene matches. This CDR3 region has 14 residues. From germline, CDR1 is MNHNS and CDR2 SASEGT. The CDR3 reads CASSEGQLKNIQYF. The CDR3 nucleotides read TGTGCCAGCAGTGAGGGACAGCTCAAAAACATTCAGTACTTC.

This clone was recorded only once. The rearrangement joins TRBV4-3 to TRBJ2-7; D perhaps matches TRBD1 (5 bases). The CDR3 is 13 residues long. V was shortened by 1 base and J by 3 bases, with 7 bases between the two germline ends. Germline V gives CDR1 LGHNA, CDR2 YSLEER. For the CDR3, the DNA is TGCGCCAGCAGCCAAGGACAGAACTACGAGCAGTACTTC. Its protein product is CASSQGQNYEQYF.

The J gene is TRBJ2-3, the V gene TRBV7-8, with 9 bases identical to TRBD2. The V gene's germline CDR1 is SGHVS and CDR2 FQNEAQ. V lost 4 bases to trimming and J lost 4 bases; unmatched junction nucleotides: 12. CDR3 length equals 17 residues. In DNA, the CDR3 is TGTGCCAGCAGCTCAACCTGGGGGGCTAGCGGGGCAGATACGCAGTATTTT. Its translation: CASSSTWGASGADTQYF.

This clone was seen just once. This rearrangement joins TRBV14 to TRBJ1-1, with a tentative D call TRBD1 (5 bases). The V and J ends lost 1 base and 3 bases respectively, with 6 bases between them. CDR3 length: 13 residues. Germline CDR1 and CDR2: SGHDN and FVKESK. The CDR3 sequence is CASSQAGYTEAFF. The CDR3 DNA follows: TGTGCCAGCAGCCAAGCAGGGTACACTGAAGCTTTCTTT.

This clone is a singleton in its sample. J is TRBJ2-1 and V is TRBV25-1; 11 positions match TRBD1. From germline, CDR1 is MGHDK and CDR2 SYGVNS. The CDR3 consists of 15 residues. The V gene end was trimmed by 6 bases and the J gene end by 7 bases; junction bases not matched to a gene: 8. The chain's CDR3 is CASSHGQGARNEQFF. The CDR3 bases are TGTGCCAGCAGCCATGGACAGGGGGCTAGGAATGAGCAGTTCTTC.

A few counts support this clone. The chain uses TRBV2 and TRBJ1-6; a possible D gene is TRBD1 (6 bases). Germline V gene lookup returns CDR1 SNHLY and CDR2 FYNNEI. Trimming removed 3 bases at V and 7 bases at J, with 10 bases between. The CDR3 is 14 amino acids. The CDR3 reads CASSDTRGNSPLHF. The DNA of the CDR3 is TGTGCCAGCAGTGATACAAGGGGGAATTCACCCCTCCACTTT.

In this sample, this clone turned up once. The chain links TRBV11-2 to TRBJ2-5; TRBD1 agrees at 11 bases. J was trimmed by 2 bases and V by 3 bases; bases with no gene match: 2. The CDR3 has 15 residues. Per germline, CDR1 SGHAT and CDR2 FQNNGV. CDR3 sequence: CASSLDRGRQETQYF. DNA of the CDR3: TGTGCCAGCAGCTTGGACAGGGGGCGGCAAGAGACCCAGTACTTC.

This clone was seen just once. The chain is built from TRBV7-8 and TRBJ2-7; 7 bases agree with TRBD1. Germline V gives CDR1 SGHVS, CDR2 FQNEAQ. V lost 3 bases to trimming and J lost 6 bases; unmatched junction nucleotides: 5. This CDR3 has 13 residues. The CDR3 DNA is TGTGCCAGCAGCTTCCCTTGGACAGGCGAGCAGTACTTC. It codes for CASSFPWTGEQYF.

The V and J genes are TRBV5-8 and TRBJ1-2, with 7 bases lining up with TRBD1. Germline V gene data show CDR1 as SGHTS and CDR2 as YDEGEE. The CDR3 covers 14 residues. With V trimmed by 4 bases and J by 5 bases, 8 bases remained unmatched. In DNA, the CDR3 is TGTGCCAGCAGCACCCAGGGGGTGTCTTATGGCTACACCTTC. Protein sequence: CASSTQGVSYGYTF.

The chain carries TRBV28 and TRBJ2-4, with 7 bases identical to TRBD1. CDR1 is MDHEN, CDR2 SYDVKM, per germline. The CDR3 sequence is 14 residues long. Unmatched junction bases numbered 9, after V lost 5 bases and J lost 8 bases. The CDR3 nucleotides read TGTGCCAGCAGTACTCAAGGGGGCGCGGACATTCAGTACTTC. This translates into CASSTQGGADIQYF.

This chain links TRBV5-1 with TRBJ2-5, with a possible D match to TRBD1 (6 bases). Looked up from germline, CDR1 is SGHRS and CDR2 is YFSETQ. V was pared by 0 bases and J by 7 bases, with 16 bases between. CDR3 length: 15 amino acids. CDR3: CASSLARGEAATQYF. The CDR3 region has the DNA TGCGCCAGCAGCTTGGCCAGGGGCGAGGCGGCGACCCAGTACTTC.

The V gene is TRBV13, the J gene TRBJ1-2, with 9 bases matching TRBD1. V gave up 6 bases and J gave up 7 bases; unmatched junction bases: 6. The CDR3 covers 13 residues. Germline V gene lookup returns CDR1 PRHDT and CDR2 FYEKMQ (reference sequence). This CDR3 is CASRRTGEGGYTF. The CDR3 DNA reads TGTGCCAGCAGACGGACAGGGGAGGGTGGCTACACCTTC.

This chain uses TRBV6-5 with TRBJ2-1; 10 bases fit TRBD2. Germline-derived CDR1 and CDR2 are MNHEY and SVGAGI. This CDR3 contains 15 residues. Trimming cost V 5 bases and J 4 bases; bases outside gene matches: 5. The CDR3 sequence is CASSLGLAEYNEQFF. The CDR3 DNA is TGTGCCAGCAGTCTAGGACTAGCGGAATACAATGAGCAGTTCTTC.

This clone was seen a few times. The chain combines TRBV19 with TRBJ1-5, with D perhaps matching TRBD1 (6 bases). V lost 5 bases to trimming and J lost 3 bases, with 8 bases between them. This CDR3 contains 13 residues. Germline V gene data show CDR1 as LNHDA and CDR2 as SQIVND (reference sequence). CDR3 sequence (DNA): TGTGCCAGTAGTCGACAGGACAATCAGCCCCAGCATTTT. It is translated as CASSRQDNQPQHF.

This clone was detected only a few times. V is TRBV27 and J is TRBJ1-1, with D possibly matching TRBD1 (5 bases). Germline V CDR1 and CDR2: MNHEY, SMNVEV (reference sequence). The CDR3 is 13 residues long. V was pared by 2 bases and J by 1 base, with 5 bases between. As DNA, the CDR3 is TGTGCCAGCAGTTTAAGGGGGAACACTGAAGCTTTCTTT. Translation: CASSLRGNTEAFF.

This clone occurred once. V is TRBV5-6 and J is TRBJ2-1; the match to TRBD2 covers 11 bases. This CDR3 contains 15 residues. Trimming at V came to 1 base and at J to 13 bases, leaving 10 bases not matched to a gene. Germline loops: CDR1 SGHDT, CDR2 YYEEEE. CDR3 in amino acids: CASSLRISGGANQFF. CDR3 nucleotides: TGTGCCAGCAGCTTGAGGATTAGCGGGGGGGCAAACCAGTTCTTC. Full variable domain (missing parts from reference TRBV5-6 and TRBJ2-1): DAGVTQSPTHLIKTRGQQVTLRCSPKSGHDTVSWYQQALGQGPQFIFQYYEEEERQRGNFPDRFSGHQFPNYSSELNVNALLLGDSALYLCASSLRISGGANQFFGPGTRLTVL.

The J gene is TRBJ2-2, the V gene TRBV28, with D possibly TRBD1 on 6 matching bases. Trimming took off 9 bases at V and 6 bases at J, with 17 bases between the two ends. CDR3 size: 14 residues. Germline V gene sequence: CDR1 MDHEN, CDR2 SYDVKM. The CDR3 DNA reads TGTGCCAGTGGACCGGGACAAATGGCCGGGGAGCTGTTTTTT. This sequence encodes CASGPGQMAGELFF.

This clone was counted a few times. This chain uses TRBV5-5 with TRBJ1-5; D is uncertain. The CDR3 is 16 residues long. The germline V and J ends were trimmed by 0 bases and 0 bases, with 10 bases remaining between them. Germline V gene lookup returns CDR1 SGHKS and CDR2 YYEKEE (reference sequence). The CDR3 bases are TGTGCCAGCAGCTTGGCCGCGGGCTATAGCAATCAGCCCCAGCATTTT. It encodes CASSLAAGYSNQPQHF.

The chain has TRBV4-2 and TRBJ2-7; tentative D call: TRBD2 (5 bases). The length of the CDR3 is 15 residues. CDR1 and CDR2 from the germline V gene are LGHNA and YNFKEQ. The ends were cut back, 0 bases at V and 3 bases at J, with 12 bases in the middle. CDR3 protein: CASSQDWGDNYEQYF. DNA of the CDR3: TGTGCCAGCAGCCAAGATTGGGGAGACAACTACGAGCAGTACTTC.

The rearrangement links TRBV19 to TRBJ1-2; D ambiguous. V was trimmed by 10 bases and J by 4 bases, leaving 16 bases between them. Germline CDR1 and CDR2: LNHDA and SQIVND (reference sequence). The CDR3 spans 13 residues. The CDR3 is CATLRDGFYGYTF. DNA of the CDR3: TGTGCCACCTTACGCGACGGGTTCTATGGCTACACCTTC.

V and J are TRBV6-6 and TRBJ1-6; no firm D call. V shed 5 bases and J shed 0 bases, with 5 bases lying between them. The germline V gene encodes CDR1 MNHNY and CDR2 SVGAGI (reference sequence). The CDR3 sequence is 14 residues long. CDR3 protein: CASSPSSYNSPLHF. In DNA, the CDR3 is TGTGCCAGCAGTCCGAGCTCCTATAATTCACCCCTCCACTTT.

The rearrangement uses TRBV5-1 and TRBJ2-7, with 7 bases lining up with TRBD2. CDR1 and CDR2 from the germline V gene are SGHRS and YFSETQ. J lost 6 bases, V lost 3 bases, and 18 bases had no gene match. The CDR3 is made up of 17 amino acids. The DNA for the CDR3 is TGCGCCAGCAGCTGGGAGAGGGGAGGGAACGGTATGCGCGAGCAGTACTTC. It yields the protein CASSWERGGNGMREQYF. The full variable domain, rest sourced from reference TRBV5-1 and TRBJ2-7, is KAGVTQTPRYLIKTRGQQVTLSCSPISGHRSVSWYQQTPGQGLQFLFEYFSETQRNKGNFPGRFSGRQFSNSRSEMNVSTLELGDSALYLCASSWERGGNGMREQYFGPGTRLTVT.

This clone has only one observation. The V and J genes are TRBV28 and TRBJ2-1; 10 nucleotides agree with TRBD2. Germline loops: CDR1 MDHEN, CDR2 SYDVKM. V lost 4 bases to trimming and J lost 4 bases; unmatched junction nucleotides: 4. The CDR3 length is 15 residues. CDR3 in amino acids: CASSSGTSAYNEQFF. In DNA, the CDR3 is TGTGCCAGCAGTTCCGGGACTAGCGCTTACAATGAGCAGTTCTTC.

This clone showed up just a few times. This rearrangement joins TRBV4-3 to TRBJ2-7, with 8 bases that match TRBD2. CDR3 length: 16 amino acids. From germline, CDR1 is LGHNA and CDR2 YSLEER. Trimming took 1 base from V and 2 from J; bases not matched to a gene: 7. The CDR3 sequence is CASSQGLAPFTYEQYF. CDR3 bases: TGCGCCAGCAGCCAAGGACTAGCGCCCTTCACCTACGAGCAGTACTTC.